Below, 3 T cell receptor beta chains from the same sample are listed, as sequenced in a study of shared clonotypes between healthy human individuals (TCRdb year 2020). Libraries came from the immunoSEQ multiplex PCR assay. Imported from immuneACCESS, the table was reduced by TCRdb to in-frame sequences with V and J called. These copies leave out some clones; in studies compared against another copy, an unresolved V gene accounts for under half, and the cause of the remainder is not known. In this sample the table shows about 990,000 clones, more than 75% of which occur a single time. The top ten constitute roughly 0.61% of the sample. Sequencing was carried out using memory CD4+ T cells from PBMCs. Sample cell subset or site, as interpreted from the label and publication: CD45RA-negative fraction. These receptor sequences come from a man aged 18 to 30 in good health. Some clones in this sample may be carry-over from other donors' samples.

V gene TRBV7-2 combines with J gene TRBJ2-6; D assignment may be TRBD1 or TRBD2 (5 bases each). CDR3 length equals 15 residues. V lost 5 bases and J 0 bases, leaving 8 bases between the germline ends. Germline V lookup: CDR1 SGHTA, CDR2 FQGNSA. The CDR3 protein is CASSLGTSGANVLTF. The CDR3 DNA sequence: TGTGCCAGCAGCCTCGGGACCTCTGGGGCCAACGTCCTGACTTTC.

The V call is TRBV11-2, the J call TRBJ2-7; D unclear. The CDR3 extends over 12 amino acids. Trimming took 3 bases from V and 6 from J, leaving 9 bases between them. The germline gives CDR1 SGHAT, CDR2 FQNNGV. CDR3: CASSLDGAEQYF. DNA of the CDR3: TGTGCCAGCAGCTTGGACGGCGCCGAGCAGTACTTC.

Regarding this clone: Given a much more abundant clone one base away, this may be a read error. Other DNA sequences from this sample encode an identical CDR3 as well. CDR3 amino acids: CASRRDSNQPQHF. The CDR3 DNA reads TGTGCCAGCAGACGGGATAGCAATCAGCCCCAGCATTTT. The J gene is TRBJ1-5, the V gene TRBV2; D is uncertain. V lost 6 bases and J lost 0, with 6 bases in between. In germline, CDR1 is SNHLY, CDR2 FYNNEI. CDR3 size: 13 residues.